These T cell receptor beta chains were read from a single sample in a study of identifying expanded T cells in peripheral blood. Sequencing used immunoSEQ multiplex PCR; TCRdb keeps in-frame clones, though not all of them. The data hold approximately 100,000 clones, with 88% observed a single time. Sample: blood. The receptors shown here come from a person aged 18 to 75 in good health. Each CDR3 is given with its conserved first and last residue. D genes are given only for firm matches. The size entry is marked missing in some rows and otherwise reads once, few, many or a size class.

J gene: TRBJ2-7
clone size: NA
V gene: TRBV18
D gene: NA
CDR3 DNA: TGTGCCAGCTCACCAGAGGGCTACGAGCAGTACTTC
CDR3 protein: CASSPEGYEQYF

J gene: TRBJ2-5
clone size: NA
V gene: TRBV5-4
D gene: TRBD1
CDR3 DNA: TGTGCCAGCAGCGCCCCACAGGGGGTGGGCGACGAGACCCAGTACTTC
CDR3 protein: CASSAPQGVGDETQYF

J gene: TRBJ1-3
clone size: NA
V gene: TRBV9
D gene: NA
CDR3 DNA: TGTGCCAGCAGCTTCCGGGACGGCGGATTCTCTGGAAACACCATATATTTT
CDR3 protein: CASSFRDGGFSGNTIYF

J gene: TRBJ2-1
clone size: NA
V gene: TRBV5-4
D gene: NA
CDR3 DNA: TGTGCCAGCAGCTTGGGGCCGGTGAGCTATGAGCAGTTCTTC
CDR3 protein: CASSLGPVSYEQFF

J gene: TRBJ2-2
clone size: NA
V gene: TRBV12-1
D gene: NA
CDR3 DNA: TGTGCCAGCAGCATCCGGGACAACTACACCGGGGAGCTGTTTTTT
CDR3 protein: CASSIRDNYTGELFF

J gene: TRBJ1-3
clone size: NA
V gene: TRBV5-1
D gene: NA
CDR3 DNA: TGCGCCAGCAGCTCGACAGGCGTCGGAAACACCATATATTTT
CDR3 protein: CASSSTGVGNTIYF

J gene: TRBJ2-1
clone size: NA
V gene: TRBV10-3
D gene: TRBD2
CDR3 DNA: TGTGCCATCAGTGGCAGACTAGCGGGGGCCTCCTACAATGAGCAGTTCTTC
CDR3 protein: CAISGRLAGASYNEQFF

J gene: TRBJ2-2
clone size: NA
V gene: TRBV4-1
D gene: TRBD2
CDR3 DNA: TGCGCCAGCACTATATCCGCTAGCGGAGCGAACACCGGGGAGCTGTTTTTT
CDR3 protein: CASTISASGANTGELFF

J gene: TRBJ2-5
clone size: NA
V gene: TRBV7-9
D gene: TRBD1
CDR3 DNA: TGTGCCAGCAGCCCGGGACAGGGTGAGACCCAGTACTTC
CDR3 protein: CASSPGQGETQYF

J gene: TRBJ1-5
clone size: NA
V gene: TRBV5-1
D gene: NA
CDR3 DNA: TGCGCCAGCAGCGACGGACTGAGCCAGCCCCAGCATTTT
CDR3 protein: CASSDGLSQPQHF

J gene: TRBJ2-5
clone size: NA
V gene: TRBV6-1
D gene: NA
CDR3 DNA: TGTGCCAGCAGCCGGACCACTCAAGAGACCCAGTACTTC
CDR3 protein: CASSRTTQETQYF

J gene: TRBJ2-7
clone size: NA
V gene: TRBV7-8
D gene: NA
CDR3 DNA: TGTGCCAGCAGCTTAGCGCATGGCACTTACGAGCAGTACTTC
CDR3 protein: CASSLAHGTYEQYF

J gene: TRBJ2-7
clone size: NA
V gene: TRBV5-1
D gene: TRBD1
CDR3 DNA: TGCGCCAGCAGCTTGACCTCATCCCCATGGACAGGGGCCTACGAGCAGTACTTC
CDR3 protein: CASSLTSSPWTGAYEQYF

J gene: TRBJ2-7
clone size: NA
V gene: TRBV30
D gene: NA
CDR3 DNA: TGTGCCTGGAGTGTAGGAGGGAACGAGCAGTACTTC
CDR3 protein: CAWSVGGNEQYF

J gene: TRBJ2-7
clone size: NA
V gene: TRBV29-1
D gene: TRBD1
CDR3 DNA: TGCAGCGTTGAATCCGGGACAGGGAGCTCCTACGAGCAGTACTTC
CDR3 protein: CSVESGTGSSYEQYF

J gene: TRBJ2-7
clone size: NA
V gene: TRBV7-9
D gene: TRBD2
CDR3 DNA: TGTGCCAGCGGTAAACCGGGACTAGCGGGAGTACAAACTAGCGAGCAGTACTTC
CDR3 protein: CASGKPGLAGVQTSEQYF

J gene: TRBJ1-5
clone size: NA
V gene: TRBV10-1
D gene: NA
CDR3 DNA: TGCGCCAGCAGTGAGTCGTGGCATCGTAGCAATCAGCCCCAGCATTTT
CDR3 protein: CASSESWHRSNQPQHF

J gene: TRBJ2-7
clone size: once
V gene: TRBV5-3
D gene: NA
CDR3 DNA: TGTGCCAGAAGAGGGGACGGGGACTTC
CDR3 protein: CARRGDGDF

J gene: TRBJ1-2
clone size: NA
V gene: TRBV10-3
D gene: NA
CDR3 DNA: TGTGCCATCGGTTCCCCGGGTTTGAGCTACACCTTC
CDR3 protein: CAIGSPGLSYTF

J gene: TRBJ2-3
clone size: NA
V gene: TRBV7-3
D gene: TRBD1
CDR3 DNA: TGTGCCAGCAGCTCCGACGGACAGGGCACAGATACGCAGTATTTT
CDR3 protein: CASSSDGQGTDTQYF

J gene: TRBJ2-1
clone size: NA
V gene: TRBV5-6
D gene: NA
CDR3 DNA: TGTGCCAGCAGCTCTGGGTGGGATGAGCAGTTCTTC
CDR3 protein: CASSSGWDEQFF

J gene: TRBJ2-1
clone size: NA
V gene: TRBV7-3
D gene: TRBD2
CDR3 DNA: TGTGCCAGCAGCCCGGGGACTAGCGGGGGGTCCCAGTTCTTC
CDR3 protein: CASSPGTSGGSQFF

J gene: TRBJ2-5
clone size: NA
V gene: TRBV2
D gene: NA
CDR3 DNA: TGTGCCAGCAGTGTGGGGGACTTACAAGAGACCCAGTACTTC
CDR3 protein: CASSVGDLQETQYF

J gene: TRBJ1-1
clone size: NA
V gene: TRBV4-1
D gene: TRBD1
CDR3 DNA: TGCGCCAGCAGCTACTCGCTCTCCGCCGGGACAGCTAACACTGAAGCTTTCTTT
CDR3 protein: CASSYSLSAGTANTEAFF

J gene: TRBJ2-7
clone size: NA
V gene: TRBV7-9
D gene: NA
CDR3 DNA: TGTGCCAGCAGCTTAGAGGGGTCCCAGTACTTC
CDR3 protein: CASSLEGSQYF

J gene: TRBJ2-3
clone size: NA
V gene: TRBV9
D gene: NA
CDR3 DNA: TGTGCCAGCAGCCGGGGGGCTAGCACAGATACGCAGTATTTT
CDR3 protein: CASSRGASTDTQYF

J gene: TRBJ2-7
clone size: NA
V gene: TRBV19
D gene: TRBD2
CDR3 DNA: TGTGCCAGTAGTAATAGCGGGATCGGGTACGAGCAGTACTTC
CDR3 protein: CASSNSGIGYEQYF

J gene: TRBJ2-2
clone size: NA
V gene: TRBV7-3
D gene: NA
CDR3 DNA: TGTGCCAGCAGCTTAACATTGAACACCGGGGAGCTGTTTTTT
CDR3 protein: CASSLTLNTGELFF

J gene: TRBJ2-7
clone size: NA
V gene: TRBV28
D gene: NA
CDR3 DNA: TGTGCCAGCAGTTTATTAGCCTACGAGCAGTACTTC
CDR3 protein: CASSLLAYEQYF

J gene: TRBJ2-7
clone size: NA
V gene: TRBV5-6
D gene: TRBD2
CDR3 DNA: TGTGCCAGCAGCCAGACAGGGGACAGGACTAGCGGGAGTCACGAGCAGTACTTC
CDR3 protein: CASSQTGDRTSGSHEQYF

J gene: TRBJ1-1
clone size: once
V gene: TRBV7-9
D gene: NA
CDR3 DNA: TGTGCCAGCAGCTTAGAGGGGCCTGAAGCTTTCTTT
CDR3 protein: CASSLEGPEAFF

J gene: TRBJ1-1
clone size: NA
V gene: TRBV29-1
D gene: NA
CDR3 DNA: TGCAGCGTTGGCCCTCAGGGGCGCCCGGAAGCTTTCTTT
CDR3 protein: CSVGPQGRPEAFF

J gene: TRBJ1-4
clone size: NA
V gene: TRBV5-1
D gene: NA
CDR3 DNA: TGCGCCAGCAGCTTGGAAGGGGAGAATGAAAAACTGTTTTTT
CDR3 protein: CASSLEGENEKLFF

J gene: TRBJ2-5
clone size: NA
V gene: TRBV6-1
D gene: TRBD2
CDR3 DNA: TGTGCCAGCACTGATCCCAAACTAGCGGCTTACCAAGAGACCCAGTACTTC
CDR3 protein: CASTDPKLAAYQETQYF

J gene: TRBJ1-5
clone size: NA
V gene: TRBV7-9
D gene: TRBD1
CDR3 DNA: TGTGCCAGCAGCTCAGGGGGGGATGTTCAGCCCCAGCATTTT
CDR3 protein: CASSSGGDVQPQHF

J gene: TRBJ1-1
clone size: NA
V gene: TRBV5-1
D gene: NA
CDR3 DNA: TGCGCCAGCAGCCCCCCCGGGACGCAGAACACTGAAGCTTTCTTT
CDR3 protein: CASSPPGTQNTEAFF

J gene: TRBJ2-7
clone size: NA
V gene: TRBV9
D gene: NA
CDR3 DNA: TGTGCCAGCAGCGTAGCTCCGGGGACCCGCGAGCAGTACTTC
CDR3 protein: CASSVAPGTREQYF